Listed here are 10 T cell receptor beta chains from one sample, sequenced in a study of blood T cell repertoires in COVID-19. Repertoires were generated with immunoSEQ multiplex PCR, while TCRdb's copy carries only in-frame clones and drops some. Among a few hundred thousand clones listed, roughly 87% were seen once. Sequencing input: peripheral blood. These receptor sequences come from a man younger than 35 with active or convalescent COVID-19.

V gene TRBV6-2 or TRBV6-3 combines with J gene TRBJ2-5; D is uncertain. The CDR3 sequence is 13 residues long. The V end was cut by 2 bases, the J end by 4 bases, with 8 bases between. CDR1 and CDR2 (germline): MNHEY, SVGEGT. CDR3 amino acids: CASSYEIGETQYF. DNA for the CDR3: TGTGCCAGCAGTTACGAGATCGGAGAGACCCAGTACTTC.

V gene TRBV6-1 combines with J gene TRBJ1-5; the D is unclear. The V gene lost 2 bases and the J gene lost 0 bases, with 17 bases spanning the gap. The CDR3 spans 18 residues. Germline-derived CDR1 and CDR2 are MNHNS and SASEGT. CDR3 region: CASSEIPRRGHSNQPQHF. CDR3 coding DNA: TGTGCCAGCAGTGAAATCCCTCGAAGAGGGCATAGCAATCAGCCCCAGCATTTT.

The chain links TRBV11-2 to TRBJ2-1, with 7 bases aligning to TRBD2. The germline V gene encodes CDR1 SGHAT and CDR2 FQNNGV. Trimming at V came to 5 bases and at J to 9 bases, leaving 19 bases not matched to a gene. The CDR3 sequence is 17 residues long. The CDR3 sequence: CASSAPGGAPLGCEQFF. The CDR3 DNA reads as TGTGCCAGCAGCGCTCCGGGGGGAGCCCCCTTAGGATGTGAGCAGTTCTTC.

This chain links TRBV29-1 with TRBJ1-2, with D possibly TRBD1 on 6 matching bases. The CDR3 covers 14 residues. CDR1 is SQVTM and CDR2 is ANQGSEA in the germline V gene. Deletions cut 3 bases from V and 6 bases from J, with 17 bases between. The CDR3, as DNA: TGCAGCGTTGATGAGTTCCAGGGGCAAAATGGCTACACCTTC. Encoded protein: CSVDEFQGQNGYTF.

The chain uses TRBV7-9 and TRBJ2-5; D is perhaps TRBD2 (5 bases). The V gene's germline CDR1 is SEHNR and CDR2 FQNEAQ (reference sequence). V was cut by 2 bases and J by 4 bases, with 11 bases left in between. The CDR3 sequence is 14 residues long. Written as DNA, the CDR3 is TGTGCCAGCAGCTTAACGGGAAGCCGAGAGACCCAGTACTTC. Encoded protein: CASSLTGSRETQYF.

The chain uses TRBV19 and TRBJ2-3, with TRBD2 matching over 8 bases. The CDR3 covers 16 residues. V shed 3 bases, J shed 0 bases, and the junction held 5 bases outside the gene matches. The germline CDR1 and CDR2 sequences are LNHDA and SQIVND (reference sequence). The CDR3 region has the DNA TGTGCCAGTAGTATTCTCGGGGGGGCTAGCACAGATACGCAGTATTTT. Translating gives CASSILGGASTDTQYF.

J is TRBJ2-2 and V is TRBV9; maybe TRBD2 (5 bases). The CDR3 totals 15 residues. Trimming stripped 0 bases from V and 2 bases from J, with 8 bases between. The germline gives CDR1 SGDLS, CDR2 YYNGEE. The CDR3 protein is CASSVDGDNTGELFF. The CDR3 DNA is TGTGCCAGCAGCGTAGACGGGGATAACACCGGGGAGCTGTTTTTT.

The V and J genes are TRBV5-1 and TRBJ1-1, with D perhaps matching TRBD1 (5 bases). The CDR3 contains 17 residues. The V end was cut by 0 bases, the J end by 0 bases, with 15 bases between. Germline V lookup: CDR1 SGHRS, CDR2 YFSETQ. The CDR3 bases are TGCGCCAGCAGCTTGGGGGGCGGGGGACTGCTGAACACTGAAGCTTTCTTT. Translating it yields CASSLGGGGLLNTEAFF.

This chain connects TRBV18 to TRBJ1-2; 9 nucleotides match TRBD1. Germline V gives CDR1 KGHSH, CDR2 LQKENI. V lost 3 bases and J lost 8; bases outside the gene matches: 7. The CDR3 is made up of 14 amino acids. The CDR3 nucleotides read TGTGCCAGCTCACCGACAGGGGGTGACCGAGGCTACACCTTC. Its translation: CASSPTGGDRGYTF.

The V call is TRBV5-4, the J call TRBJ2-5; 8 bases line up with TRBD2. Germline V gene lookup returns CDR1 SGHNT and CDR2 YYREEE (reference sequence). CDR3 length equals 13 residues. J was trimmed by 5 bases and V by 9 bases; bases with no gene match: 9. DNA for the CDR3: TGTGCCACCACGGGGGGGGGCGTGGAGACCCAGTACTTC. Amino acids: CATTGGGVETQYF.